The clone carrying this T cell receptor (beta chain) was observed at least ten times. Its antigen is unknown. This sample stems from a study of prognosis after radiotherapy for stage I lung cancer. About the research overall: Patients numbered about a dozen men and 5 or 6 women, aged roughly 53 to 84 with a median of roughly 74 years.

Amplicons of TCR beta CDR3 were generated from genomic DNA by two-round multiplex PCR. Primers (each specific to one TRBV or TRBJ gene) were used in first-round PCR. A single record per CDR3 protein comes from TCRdb applying MiXCR to the multiplex PCR reads. The table shows 20,000 or so distinct CDR3 sequences, with 43% occurring only once. Germline V lookup: CDR1 SGHRS, CDR2 YFSETQ. Between the trimmed V and J ends, which lost 4 bases and 0 bases, there was a span of 10 bases. The CDR3 contains 15 residues. Investigators drew roughly 6.2 milliliters of peripheral blood at each of two time points. Study-wide results and limits: Nobody established whether the expanded TCR clones were specific to the tumor.

The rearrangement links TRBV5-1 to TRBJ1-4; D may be TRBD1 (6 bases). This receptor was taken from a donor at least 50 years old with non-small cell lung cancer. This specimen was PBMCs, taken before or after stereotactic body radiation therapy (not recorded which). As DNA, the CDR3 is TGCGCCAGCAGCCGGGACACTGCAACTAATGAAAAACTGTTTTTT. This gives the protein CASSRDTATNEKLFF.